Listed here is a single T cell receptor (beta chain). Generated by immunoSEQ multiplex PCR, the TCRdb table keeps only in-frame clones and is missing some. The data contain roughly 100,000 clones, 85% to 90% of them singletons. The data are from a study of OX40 agonist ivuxolimab in advanced cancers. Looking at the study overall: The patients received agonistic anti-OX40 (CD134) antibody ivuxolimab. Aged about 23 to 80 with a mean of 60 years, they were less than 90% male.

This CDR3 is 16 amino acids long. Between the trimmed V and J ends, which lost 7 bases and 2 bases, there was a span of 20 bases. Germline V lookup: CDR1 LNHDA, CDR2 SQIVND (reference sequence). The sequence was collected from an adult with an advanced solid tumor such as melanoma, head and neck, liver or kidney cancer. V is TRBV19 and J is TRBJ1-2; no reliable D call. The material sequenced was CD4+ or CD8+ T cells sorted from blood, taken in a trial of the OX40 agonist ivuxolimab. CDR3: CASTPNHEGQNYGYTF. The CDR3, as DNA: TGTGCCAGTACCCCTAATCACGAGGGCCAAAACTATGGCTACACCTTC.